The 27 T cell receptor beta chains given below trace back to one sample, sequenced in a study of T cell repertoires in ileal Crohn's disease (dated by TCRdb to between 2018 and 2020). Read against the paper, the sample's time point label means: neoterminal ileum biopsy at postoperative endoscopy, about 6 months after surgery. Libraries were constructed by the immunoSEQ multiplex PCR assay. TCRdb provides this immuneACCESS table in a form limited to in-frame rearrangements. Some clones are lacking; in checked studies, under half of them reflect an unresolved V gene, and why the rest are absent is not known. Here the sample has almost 15,000 clones; 65% to 80% occur a single time. Around 3.9% of the sample comes from the top ten. Sequencing was carried out using ileal tissue. All receptors come from an adult with Crohn's disease.

V usage is TRBV5-1 and J usage is TRBJ2-5; no firm D call. V was clipped by 0 bases and J by 2 bases, with 8 bases between them. The CDR3 totals 14 residues. Germline V CDR1 and CDR2: SGHRS, YFSETQ. The DNA of the CDR3 is TGCGCCAGCAGCTTGGGGTTAGGGCAAGAGACCCAGTACTTC. It specifies CASSLGLGQETQYF.

The chain is built from TRBV2 and TRBJ1-6; D remains unclear. The CDR3 consists of 15 residues. Germline lookup yields CDR1 SNHLY and CDR2 FYNNEI. V shed 0 bases and J shed 7 bases, with 10 bases lying between them. This chain's CDR3 is CASSEALQRNSPLHF. CDR3 nucleotides: TGTGCCAGCAGTGAAGCGCTTCAGAGAAATTCACCCCTCCACTTT. Looking up the rest from reference TRBV2 and TRBJ1-6 gives the full variable domain: EPEVTQTPSHQVTQMGQEVILRCVPISNHLYFYWYRQILGQKVEFLVSFYNNEISEKSEIFDDQFSVERPDGSNFTLKIRSTKLEDSAMYFCASSEALQRNSPLHFGNGTRLTVT.

The chain employs TRBV7-6 and TRBJ2-5; D is ambiguous. This CDR3 is built from 18 residues. From germline, CDR1 is SGHVS and CDR2 FNYEAQ. V lost 0 bases, J lost 5 bases, and 22 bases lay in between. CDR3 nucleotide sequence: TGTGCCAGCAGCTTAGCCCCCCCCTCTTACAAGGTCGGGGAGACCCAGTACTTC. The encoded protein is CASSLAPPSYKVGETQYF.

The sample holds one count of this clone. The gene calls are TRBV28 and TRBJ2-7; D ambiguous. Germline lookup yields CDR1 MDHEN and CDR2 SYDVKM. With 6 bases removed from V and 2 bases from J, the gap between germline ends came to 17 bases. The CDR3 has 15 residues. CDR3 residues: CASSPILTRAYEQYF. CDR3 nucleotides: TGTGCCAGCAGCCCTATACTGACGAGAGCCTACGAGCAGTACTTC.

The chain joins TRBV30 to TRBJ1-3; D remains ambiguous. This CDR3 is 13 amino acids long. Germline V lookup: CDR1 GTSNPN, CDR2 SVGIG (reference sequence). Trimming took 3 bases from V and 2 from J, leaving 8 bases between them. The CDR3 sequence is CAWSPGPGNTIYF. The CDR3 DNA reads as TGTGCCTGGAGCCCCGGTCCTGGAAACACCATATATTTT. Based on the CDR3 plus reference TRBV30 and TRBJ1-3, the full variable domain is SQTIHQWPATLVQPVGSPLSLECTVEGTSNPNLYWYRQAAGRGLQLLFYSVGIGQISSEVPQNLSASRPQDRQFILSSKKLLLSDSGFYLCAWSPGPGNTIYFGEGSWLTVV.

The chain links TRBV7-2 to TRBJ2-7; 9 bases align to TRBD1. The CDR3 is 14 amino acids. V dropped 4 bases and J dropped 2; count of bases not matched to a gene: 3. The germline CDR1 and CDR2 sequences are SGHTA and FQGNSA. Here the CDR3 reads CASSYGQGTYEQYF. The CDR3 region has the DNA TGTGCCAGCAGCTATGGACAGGGGACCTACGAGCAGTACTTC.

V is TRBV19 and J is TRBJ2-3; the D gene is possibly TRBD2 (6 bases). CDR1 is LNHDA, CDR2 SQIVND, per germline (reference sequence). The CDR3 has 15 residues. V lost 4 bases and J 2 bases, leaving 13 bases between the germline ends. The CDR3 reads CASSKRRGLTDTQYF. The CDR3 coding sequence is TGTGCCAGTAGTAAGCGGCGGGGCCTCACAGATACGCAGTATTTT.

This rearrangement joins TRBV9 to TRBJ2-1, with D perhaps TRBD1 (5 bases). The V end lost 0 bases, the J end lost 8 bases, and 15 bases lay between the germline ends. This CDR3 has 15 amino acids. CDR1 is SGDLS and CDR2 is YYNGEE in the germline V gene. The CDR3 DNA follows: TGTGCCAGCAGCGTAGGTTGGGGCCACCACTATGAGCAGTTCTTC. Its translation is CASSVGWGHHYEQFF.

The chain carries TRBV7-9 and TRBJ1-4, with D perhaps matching TRBD1 (5 bases). Between the trimmed V and J ends, which lost 2 bases and 6 bases, there was a span of 10 bases. The CDR3 has 14 residues. Germline CDR1 SEHNR, CDR2 FQNEAQ (reference sequence). The DNA of the CDR3 is TGTGCCAGCAGCTTAAAACTGGGGGATGAAAAACTGTTTTTT. This encodes CASSLKLGDEKLFF.

This chain joins TRBV27 and TRBJ2-1, with 9 bases lining up with TRBD2. V lost 4 bases, J lost 8 bases, and 6 bases stayed unmatched. This CDR3 region has 14 residues. From germline, CDR1 is MNHEY and CDR2 SMNVEV (reference sequence). The CDR3 sequence is CASSSAGGPDEQFF. CDR3 bases: TGTGCCAGCAGTTCTGCGGGAGGGCCTGATGAGCAGTTCTTC.

The rearrangement links TRBV4-3 to TRBJ2-1, with 9 bases that match TRBD2. CDR1 is LGHNA and CDR2 is YSLEER in the germline V gene. V trimming: 0 bases; J trimming: 6 bases; junction bases outside the gene matches: 6. The CDR3 length is 16 residues. Written as DNA, the CDR3 is TGCGCCAGCAGCCAAGATCTGGGGCGGGGGGGCAATGAGCAGTTCTTC. This gives the protein CASSQDLGRGGNEQFF.

This clone appeared a single time. The chain recombines TRBV2 with TRBJ2-5, with 7 bases that match TRBD1. The J call is doubtful: the DNA matches TRBJ2-7 better. Germline loops: CDR1 SNHLY, CDR2 FYNNEI. This CDR3 has 16 amino acids. This CDR3 is CASSAIDRVFSYEQYF. The CDR3 DNA sequence: TGTGCCAGCAGCGCGATTGACAGGGTGTTTTCCTACGAGCAGTACTTC.

This clone was seen only a few times. V usage is TRBV19 and J usage is TRBJ1-1; 8 bases fit TRBD1. The CDR3 spans 16 residues. V dropped 5 bases and J dropped 1; count of bases not matched to a gene: 9. CDR1 and CDR2 (germline): LNHDA, SQIVND (reference sequence). CDR3 sequence reads: CASSPRTGTRNTEAFF. The CDR3, as DNA: TGTGCCAGTAGTCCCCGGACAGGGACTAGGAACACTGAAGCTTTCTTT.

The gene calls are TRBV15 and TRBJ1-5, with TRBD1 matching 8 bases. CDR3 size: 14 residues. After removal of 4 bases from V and 9 bases from J, the junction contained 8 bases not matched to a gene. Germline loops: CDR1 LNHNV, CDR2 YYDKDF (reference sequence). The CDR3: CATSIRGPPRPQHF. CDR3 nucleotides: TGTGCCACCAGCATCAGGGGGCCCCCTCGGCCCCAGCATTTT. Drawing the rest from reference TRBV15 and TRBJ1-5, the complete variable domain is DAMVIQNPRYQVTQFGKPVTLSCSQTLNHNVMYWYQQKSSQAPKLLFHYYDKDFNNEADTPDNFQSRRPNTSFCFLDIRSPGLGDTAMYLCATSIRGPPRPQHFGDGTRLSIL.

The chain couples TRBV4-1 to TRBJ1-6; D remains ambiguous. Germline V gene sequence: CDR1 MGHRA, CDR2 YSYEKL. V was clipped by 3 bases and J by 5 bases, with 8 bases between them. The CDR3 has 14 amino acids. The CDR3 DNA reads as TGCGCCAGCAGCCAGCCGGGAAATAATTCACCCCTCCACTTT. This translates into CASSQPGNNSPLHF.

The J gene is TRBJ2-2, the V gene TRBV7-3; D may correspond to TRBD1 or TRBD2 (5 bases each). The V gene's germline CDR1 is SGHTA and CDR2 FQGTGA. V gave up 5 bases and J gave up 6 bases, with 13 bases separating them. This CDR3 spans 14 amino acids. The CDR3 here is CASSPHEGSGELFF. Here the CDR3 DNA reads TGTGCCAGCAGCCCCCATGAGGGGTCCGGGGAGCTGTTTTTT.

The genes are TRBV5-1 and TRBJ2-2, with D tentatively TRBD1 (6 bases). Germline CDR1 reads SGHRS; CDR2 reads YFSETQ. The CDR3 covers 13 residues. V shed 1 base and J shed 5 bases, with 6 bases lying between them. The CDR3 region has the DNA TGCGCCAGCAGCTTGCAGGGGACCGGGGAGCTGTTTTTT. Translation gives CASSLQGTGELFF.

The chain recombines TRBV4-1 with TRBJ2-7; D gene ambiguous. From germline, CDR1 is MGHRA and CDR2 YSYEKL. Trimming stripped 0 bases from V and 5 bases from J, with 5 bases between. The CDR3 totals 12 residues. CDR3 residues: CASSQDPDEQYF. The CDR3 DNA follows: TGCGCCAGCAGCCAAGACCCCGACGAGCAGTACTTC.

The J gene is TRBJ2-3, the V gene TRBV5-1, with D possibly being TRBD2 (6 bases). Trimming left V 4 bases short and J 4 bases short, with 19 bases between. The CDR3 length is 16 residues. In germline, CDR1 is SGHRS, CDR2 YFSETQ. For the CDR3, the DNA is TGCGCCAGCAGCCCGGGAGACTTAGGTGTGGCAGATACGCAGTATTTT. Translated, it gives CASSPGDLGVADTQYF.

The chain has TRBV7-2 and TRBJ2-7; the D gene could be TRBD1 or TRBD2 (7 bases each). V was cut by 11 bases and J by 0 bases, with 11 bases left in between. This CDR3 spans 12 amino acids. CDR1 and CDR2 (germline): SGHTA, FQGNSA. The CDR3 bases are TGTGCCGTCAGGGGGGGCTCCTACGAGCAGTACTTC. Its translation is CAVRGGSYEQYF. The variable domain in full, completed from reference TRBV7-2 and TRBJ2-7, reads GAGVSQSPSNKVTEKGKDVELRCDPISGHTALYWYRQSLGQGLEFLIYFQGNSAPDKSGLPSDRFSAERTGGSVSTLTIQRTQQEDSAVYLCAVRGGSYEQYFGPGTRLTVT.

The chain has TRBV10-2 and TRBJ2-5; D remains unclear. The V end was cut by 0 bases, the J end by 5 bases, with 1 base between. In germline, CDR1 is WSHSY, CDR2 SAAADI. The CDR3 is made up of 11 amino acids. CDR3: CASSESETQYF. CDR3 nucleotide sequence: TGCGCCAGCAGTGAGTCCGAGACCCAGTACTTC.

The chain uses TRBV6-6 and TRBJ2-5, with D possibly TRBD2 on 5 matching bases. The V gene lost 6 bases and the J gene lost 0 bases, with 8 bases spanning the gap. Germline V lookup: CDR1 MNHNY, CDR2 SVGAGI (reference sequence). The CDR3 runs to 13 residues. CDR3 nucleotide sequence: TGTGCCAGCAGCCCGGACTACCAAGAGACCCAGTACTTC. This encodes CASSPDYQETQYF.

The chain combines TRBV6-1 with TRBJ1-2, with TRBD1 matching over 9 bases. This CDR3 comprises 13 residues. The ends lost 6 bases at V and 5 bases at J; junction bases unmatched: 4. Germline CDR1 and CDR2: MNHNS and SASEGT. This CDR3 is CASSLGTGYGYTF. CDR3 coding DNA: TGTGCCAGCAGCCTAGGGACAGGGTATGGCTACACCTTC.

This rearrangement joins TRBV19 to TRBJ2-1, with TRBD2 matching over 8 bases. V lost 8 bases and J lost 10; bases outside the gene matches: 13. The CDR3 length is 14 residues. Germline V CDR1 and CDR2: LNHDA, SQIVND (reference sequence). CDR3 residues: CASAGTRVSPEQFF. In DNA form, the CDR3 reads TGTGCCAGTGCCGGGACTAGGGTTTCGCCGGAGCAGTTCTTC.

CDR3 coding DNA: TGTGCCAGCAGCTCCATGAGTGTGGCCTACGAGCAGTACTTC. Its protein is CASSSMSVAYEQYF. The J gene is TRBJ2-7, the V gene TRBV5-6; D unresolved. The CDR3 is 14 residues long. Trimming removed 3 bases at V and 2 bases at J, with 12 bases between. CDR1 is SGHDT and CDR2 is YYEEEE in the germline V gene. The full variable domain, rest sourced from reference TRBV5-6 and TRBJ2-7, is DAGVTQSPTHLIKTRGQQVTLRCSPKSGHDTVSWYQQALGQGPQFIFQYYEEEERQRGNFPDRFSGHQFPNYSSELNVNALLLGDSALYLCASSSMSVAYEQYFGPGTRLTVT.

The chain employs TRBV5-1 and TRBJ1-1; D uncertain. The V end was cut by 4 bases, the J end by 3 bases, with 13 bases between. Germline CDR1 SGHRS, CDR2 YFSETQ. The CDR3 totals 14 residues. CDR3 DNA sequence: TGCGCCAGCAGCCCGAAGTTTACGGACACTGAAGCTTTCTTT. Protein sequence: CASSPKFTDTEAFF.

This chain joins TRBV27 and TRBJ2-1; 14 bases match TRBD2. Germline V gene data show CDR1 as MNHEY and CDR2 as SMNVEV (reference sequence). Trimming at V came to 5 bases and at J to 8 bases, leaving 14 bases not matched to a gene. This CDR3 is built from 18 residues. The CDR3 DNA reads as TGTGCCAGCAGTCCCCAAGCGAGACTAGCGGGGGGGTGGGATGAGCAGTTCTTC. Translating it yields CASSPQARLAGGWDEQFF.